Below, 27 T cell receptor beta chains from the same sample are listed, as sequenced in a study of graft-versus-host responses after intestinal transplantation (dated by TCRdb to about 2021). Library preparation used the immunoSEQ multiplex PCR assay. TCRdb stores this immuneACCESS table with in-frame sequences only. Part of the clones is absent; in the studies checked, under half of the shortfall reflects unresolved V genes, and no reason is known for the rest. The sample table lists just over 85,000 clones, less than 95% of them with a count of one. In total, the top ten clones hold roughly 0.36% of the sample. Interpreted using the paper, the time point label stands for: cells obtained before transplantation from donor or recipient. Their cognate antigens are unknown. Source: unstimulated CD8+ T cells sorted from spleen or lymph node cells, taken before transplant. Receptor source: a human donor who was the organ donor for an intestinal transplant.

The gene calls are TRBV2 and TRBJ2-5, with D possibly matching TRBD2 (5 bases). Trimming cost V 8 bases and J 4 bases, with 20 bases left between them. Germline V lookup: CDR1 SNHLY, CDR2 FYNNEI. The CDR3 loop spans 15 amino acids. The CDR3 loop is CASSTGLAVPETQYF. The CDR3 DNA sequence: TGTGCCAGCTCCACCGGGCTAGCTGTCCCAGAGACCCAGTACTTC.

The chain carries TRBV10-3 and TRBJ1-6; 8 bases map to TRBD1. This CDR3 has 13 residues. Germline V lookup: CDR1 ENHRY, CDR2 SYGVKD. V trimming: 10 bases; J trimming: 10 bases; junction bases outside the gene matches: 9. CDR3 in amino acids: CATRTGRHSPLHF. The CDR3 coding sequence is TGTGCCACACGGACAGGGCGCCACTCACCCCTCCACTTT.

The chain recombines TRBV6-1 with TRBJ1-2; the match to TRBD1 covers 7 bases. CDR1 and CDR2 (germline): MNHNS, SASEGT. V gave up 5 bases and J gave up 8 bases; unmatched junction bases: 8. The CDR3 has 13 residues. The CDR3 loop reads CASSKTGSGGYTF. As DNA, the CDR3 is TGTGCCAGCAGTAAGACAGGGTCGGGAGGCTACACCTTC.

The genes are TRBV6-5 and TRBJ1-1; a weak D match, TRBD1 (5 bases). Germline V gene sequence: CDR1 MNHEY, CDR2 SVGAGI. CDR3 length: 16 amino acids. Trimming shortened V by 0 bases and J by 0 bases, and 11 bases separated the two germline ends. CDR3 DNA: TGTGCCAGCAGTTACTCGAAGGCAGGGATGAACACTGAAGCTTTCTTT. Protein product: CASSYSKAGMNTEAFF.

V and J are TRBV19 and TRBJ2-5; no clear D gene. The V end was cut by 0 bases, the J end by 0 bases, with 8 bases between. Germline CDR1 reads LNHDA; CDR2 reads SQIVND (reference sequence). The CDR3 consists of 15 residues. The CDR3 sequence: CASSIDSQYQETQYF. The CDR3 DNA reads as TGTGCCAGTAGTATAGATTCCCAGTACCAAGAGACCCAGTACTTC. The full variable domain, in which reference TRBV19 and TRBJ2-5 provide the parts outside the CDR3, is DGGITQSPKYLFRKEGQNVTLSCEQNLNHDAMYWYRQDPGQGLRLIYYSQIVNDFQKGDIAEGYSVSREKKESFPLTVTSAQKNPTAFYLCASSIDSQYQETQYFGPGTRLLVL.

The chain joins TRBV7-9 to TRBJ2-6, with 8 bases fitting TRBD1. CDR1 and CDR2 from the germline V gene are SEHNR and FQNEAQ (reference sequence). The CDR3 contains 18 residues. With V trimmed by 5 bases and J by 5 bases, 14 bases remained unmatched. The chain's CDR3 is CASSPDRGGRGRANVLTF. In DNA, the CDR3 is TGTGCCAGCAGCCCCGACAGGGGCGGACGTGGAAGGGCCAACGTCCTGACTTTC. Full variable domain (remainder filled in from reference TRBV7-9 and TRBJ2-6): DTGVSQNPRHKITKRGQNVTFRCDPISEHNRLYWYRQTLGQGPEFLTYFQNEAQLEKSRLLSDRFSAERPKGSFSTLEIQRTEQGDSAMYLCASSPDRGGRGRANVLTFGAGSRLTVL.

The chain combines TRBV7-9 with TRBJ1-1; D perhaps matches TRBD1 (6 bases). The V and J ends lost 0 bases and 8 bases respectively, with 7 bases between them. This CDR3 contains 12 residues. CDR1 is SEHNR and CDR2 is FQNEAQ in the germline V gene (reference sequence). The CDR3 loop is CASSLAQGEAFF. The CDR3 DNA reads TGTGCCAGCAGCTTAGCGCAGGGGGAAGCTTTCTTT.

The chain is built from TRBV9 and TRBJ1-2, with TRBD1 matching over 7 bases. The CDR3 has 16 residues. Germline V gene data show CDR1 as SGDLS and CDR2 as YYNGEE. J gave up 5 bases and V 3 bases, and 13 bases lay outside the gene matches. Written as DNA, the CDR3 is TGTGCCAGCAGCGGGGCGACAGGGACCGTCAAGTATGGCTACACCTTC. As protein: CASSGATGTVKYGYTF.

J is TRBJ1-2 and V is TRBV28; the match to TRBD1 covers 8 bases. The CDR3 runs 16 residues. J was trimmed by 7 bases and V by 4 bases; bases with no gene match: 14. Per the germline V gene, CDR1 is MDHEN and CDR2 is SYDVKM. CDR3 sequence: CASSSAVKLTGGGYTF. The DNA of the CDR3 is TGTGCCAGCAGTTCCGCCGTCAAACTAACAGGGGGTGGCTACACCTTC.

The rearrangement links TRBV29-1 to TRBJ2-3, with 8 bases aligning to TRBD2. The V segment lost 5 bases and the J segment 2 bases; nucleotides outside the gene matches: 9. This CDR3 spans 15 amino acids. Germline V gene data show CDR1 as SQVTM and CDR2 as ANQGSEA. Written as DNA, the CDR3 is TGCAGCGTTAGCGGGGGTCCTCTTTTCACAGATACGCAGTATTTT. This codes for CSVSGGPLFTDTQYF.

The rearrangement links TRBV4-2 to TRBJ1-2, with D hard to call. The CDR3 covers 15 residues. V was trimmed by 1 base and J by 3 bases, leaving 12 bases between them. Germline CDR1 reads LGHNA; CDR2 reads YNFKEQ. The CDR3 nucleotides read TGTGCCAGCAGCCAAGGATTAACAGCGGACTATGGCTACACCTTC. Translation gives CASSQGLTADYGYTF.

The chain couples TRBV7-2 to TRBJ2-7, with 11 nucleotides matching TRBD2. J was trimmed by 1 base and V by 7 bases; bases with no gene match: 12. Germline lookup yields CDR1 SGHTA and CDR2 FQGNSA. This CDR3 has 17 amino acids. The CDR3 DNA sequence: TGTGCCAGCACCCTAACACTAGCGGGGGCCCGTTCCTACGAGCAGTACTTC. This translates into CASTLTLAGARSYEQYF.

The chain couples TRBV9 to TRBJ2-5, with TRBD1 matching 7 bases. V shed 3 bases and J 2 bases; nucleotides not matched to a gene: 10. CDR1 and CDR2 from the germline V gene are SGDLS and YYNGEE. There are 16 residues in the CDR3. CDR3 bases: TGTGCCAGCAGCGCCGGGACAGAACAAATTCAAGAGACCCAGTACTTC. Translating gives CASSAGTEQIQETQYF.

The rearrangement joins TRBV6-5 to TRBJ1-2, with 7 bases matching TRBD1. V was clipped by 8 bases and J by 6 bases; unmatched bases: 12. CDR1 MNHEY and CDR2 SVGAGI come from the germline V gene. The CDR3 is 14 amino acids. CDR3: CASGTWTGSDGYTF. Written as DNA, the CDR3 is TGTGCCAGCGGAACTTGGACAGGAAGTGATGGCTACACCTTC.

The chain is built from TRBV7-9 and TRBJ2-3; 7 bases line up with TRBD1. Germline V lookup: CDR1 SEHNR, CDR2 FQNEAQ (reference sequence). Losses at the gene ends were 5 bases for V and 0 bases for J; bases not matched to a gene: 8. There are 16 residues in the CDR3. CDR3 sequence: CASSQRQGSSTDTQYF. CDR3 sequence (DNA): TGTGCCAGCAGCCAAAGACAGGGTTCTAGCACAGATACGCAGTATTTT.

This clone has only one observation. DNA of the CDR3: TGTGCCAGCAGTGAAGGCGAGGGGGCGCGTTTCAACTATGGCTACACCTTC. Residues: CASSEGEGARFNYGYTF. The V and J genes are TRBV2 and TRBJ1-2; 7 bases map to TRBD1. The CDR3 has 17 amino acids. The trim removed 1 base at V and 2 bases at J, leaving 10 bases unmatched. Germline CDR1 SNHLY, CDR2 FYNNEI.

In DNA, the CDR3 is TGCGCCAGCAGCCAACTGGGGGACAGGGAGCAGTACTTC. Translated, it gives CASSQLGDREQYF. The genes are TRBV4-1 and TRBJ2-7, with 8 nucleotides matching TRBD1. Germline trimming cut 2 bases from V and 7 bases from J; bases unmatched to any gene: 4. This CDR3 is built from 13 residues. Germline CDR1 MGHRA, CDR2 YSYEKL.

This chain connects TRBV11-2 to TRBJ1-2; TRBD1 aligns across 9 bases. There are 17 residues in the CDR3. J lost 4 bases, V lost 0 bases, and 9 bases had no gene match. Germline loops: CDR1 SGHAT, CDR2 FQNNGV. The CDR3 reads CASSLDHGTGIRYGYTF. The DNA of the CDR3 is TGTGCCAGCAGCTTAGATCACGGGACAGGGATCCGCTATGGCTACACCTTC.

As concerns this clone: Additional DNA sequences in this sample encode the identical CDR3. CDR3 loop: CASSVAGPGELFF. The CDR3 DNA sequence: TGTGCCAGCAGCGTAGCAGGGCCCGGGGAGCTGTTTTTT. The J gene is TRBJ2-2, the V gene TRBV9; possibly TRBD1 for D (5 bases). The V end was cut by 0 bases, the J end by 6 bases, with 6 bases between. CDR1 SGDLS and CDR2 YYNGEE come from the germline V gene. This CDR3 has 13 residues.

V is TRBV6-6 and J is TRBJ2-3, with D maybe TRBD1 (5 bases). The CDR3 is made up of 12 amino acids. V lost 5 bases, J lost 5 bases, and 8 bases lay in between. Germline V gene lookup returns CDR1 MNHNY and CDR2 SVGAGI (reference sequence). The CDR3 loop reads CASSPGLDTQYF. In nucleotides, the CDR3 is TGTGCCAGCAGTCCAGGGCTAGATACGCAGTATTTT.

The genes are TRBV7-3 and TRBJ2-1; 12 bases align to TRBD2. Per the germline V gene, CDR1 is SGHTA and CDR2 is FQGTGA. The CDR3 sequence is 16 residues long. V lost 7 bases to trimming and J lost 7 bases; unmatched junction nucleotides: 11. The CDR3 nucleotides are TGTGCCAGCAATCTAGCGGGGGGGCCTTTGGAGAATGAGCAGTTCTTC. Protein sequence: CASNLAGGPLENEQFF.

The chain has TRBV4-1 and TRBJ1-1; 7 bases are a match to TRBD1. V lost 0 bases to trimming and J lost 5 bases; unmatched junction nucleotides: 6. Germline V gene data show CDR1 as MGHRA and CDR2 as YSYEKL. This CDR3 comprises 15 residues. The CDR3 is CASSQDGTEETEAFF. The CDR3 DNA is TGCGCCAGCAGCCAAGATGGGACAGAGGAGACTGAAGCTTTCTTT.

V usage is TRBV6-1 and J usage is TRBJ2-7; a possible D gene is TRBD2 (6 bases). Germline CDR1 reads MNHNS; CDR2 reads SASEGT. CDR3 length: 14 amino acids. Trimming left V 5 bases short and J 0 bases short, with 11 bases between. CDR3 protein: CASSSPGSSYEQYF. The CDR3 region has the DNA TGTGCCAGCAGTTCCCCCGGGAGCTCCTACGAGCAGTACTTC.

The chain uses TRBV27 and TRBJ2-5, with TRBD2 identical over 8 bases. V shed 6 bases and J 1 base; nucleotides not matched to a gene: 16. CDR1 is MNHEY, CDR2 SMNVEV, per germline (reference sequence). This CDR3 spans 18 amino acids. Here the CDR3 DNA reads TGTGCCAGCAGCCCCCCTGGGGGGTTAGCGGGGACCCAAGAGACCCAGTACTTC. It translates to CASSPPGGLAGTQETQYF.

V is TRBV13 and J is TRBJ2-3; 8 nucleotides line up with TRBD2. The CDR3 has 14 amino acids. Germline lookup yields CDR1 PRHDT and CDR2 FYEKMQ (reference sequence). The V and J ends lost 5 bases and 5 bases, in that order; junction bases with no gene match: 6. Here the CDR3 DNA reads TGTGCCAGCAGCGAACGGGGGGGGGTAGATACGCAGTATTTT. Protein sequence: CASSERGGVDTQYF.

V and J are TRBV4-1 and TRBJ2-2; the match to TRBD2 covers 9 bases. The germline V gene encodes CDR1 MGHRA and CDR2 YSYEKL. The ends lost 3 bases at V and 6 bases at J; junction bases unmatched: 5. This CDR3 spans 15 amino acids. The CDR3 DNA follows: TGCGCCAGCAGCCACCCGGGACTAGCCCCCGGGGAGCTGTTTTTT. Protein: CASSHPGLAPGELFF.

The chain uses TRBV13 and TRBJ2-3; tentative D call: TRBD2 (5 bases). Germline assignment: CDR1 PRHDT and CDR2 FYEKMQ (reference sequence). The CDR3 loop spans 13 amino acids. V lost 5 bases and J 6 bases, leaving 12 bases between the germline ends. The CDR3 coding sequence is TGTGCCAGCAGCCTGCCTGGCGGGGATACGCAGTATTTT. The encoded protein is CASSLPGGDTQYF.